Detailed here is one T cell receptor beta chain. The CDR3 totals 15 residues. The germline CDR1 and CDR2 sequences are SEHNR and FQNEAQ (reference sequence). After removal of 2 bases from V and 4 bases from J, the junction contained 3 bases not matched to a gene. These data originate in a study of OX40 agonist ivuxolimab in advanced cancers. Profiling relied on immunoSEQ multiplex PCR, and the TCRdb table lists in-frame clones only, not all of them. Found here are approximately 99,000 clones, approximately 94% of them singletons; the top ten hold 2% to 2.5%. The source was CD4+ or CD8+ T cells sorted from blood, collected in a trial of the OX40 agonist ivuxolimab. The gene calls are TRBV7-9 and TRBJ2-7, with TRBD2 matching over 12 bases. This clonotype was sampled from an adult with an advanced solid tumor such as melanoma, head and neck, liver or kidney cancer. The CDR3 DNA reads TGTGCCAGCAGCTTACCGACTAGCGGGAGTTACGAGCAGTACTTC. It encodes CASSLPTSGSYEQYF.